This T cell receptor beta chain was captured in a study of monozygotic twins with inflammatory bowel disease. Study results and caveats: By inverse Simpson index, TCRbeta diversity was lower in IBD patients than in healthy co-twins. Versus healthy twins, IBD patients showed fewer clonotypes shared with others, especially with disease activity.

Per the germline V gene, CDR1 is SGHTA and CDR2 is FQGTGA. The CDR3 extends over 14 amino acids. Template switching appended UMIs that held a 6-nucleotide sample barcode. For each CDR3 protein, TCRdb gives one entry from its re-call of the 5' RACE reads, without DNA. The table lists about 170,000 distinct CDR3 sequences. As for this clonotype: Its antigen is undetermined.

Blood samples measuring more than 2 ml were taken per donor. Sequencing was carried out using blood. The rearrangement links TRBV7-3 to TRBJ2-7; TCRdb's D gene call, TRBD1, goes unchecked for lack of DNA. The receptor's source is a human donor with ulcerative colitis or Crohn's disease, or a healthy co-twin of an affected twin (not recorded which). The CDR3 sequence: CASSLSRVNYEQYF.